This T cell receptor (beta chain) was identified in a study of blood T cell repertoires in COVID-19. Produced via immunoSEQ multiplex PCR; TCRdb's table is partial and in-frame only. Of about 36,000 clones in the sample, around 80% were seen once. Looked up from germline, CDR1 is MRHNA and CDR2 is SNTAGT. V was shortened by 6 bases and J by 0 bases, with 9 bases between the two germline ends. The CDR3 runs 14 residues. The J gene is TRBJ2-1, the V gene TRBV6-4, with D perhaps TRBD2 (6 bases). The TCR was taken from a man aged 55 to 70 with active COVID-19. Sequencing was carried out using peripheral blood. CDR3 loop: CASSGGSSYNEQFF. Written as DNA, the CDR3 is TGTGCCAGCAGCGGGGGTAGCTCCTACAATGAGCAGTTCTTC.